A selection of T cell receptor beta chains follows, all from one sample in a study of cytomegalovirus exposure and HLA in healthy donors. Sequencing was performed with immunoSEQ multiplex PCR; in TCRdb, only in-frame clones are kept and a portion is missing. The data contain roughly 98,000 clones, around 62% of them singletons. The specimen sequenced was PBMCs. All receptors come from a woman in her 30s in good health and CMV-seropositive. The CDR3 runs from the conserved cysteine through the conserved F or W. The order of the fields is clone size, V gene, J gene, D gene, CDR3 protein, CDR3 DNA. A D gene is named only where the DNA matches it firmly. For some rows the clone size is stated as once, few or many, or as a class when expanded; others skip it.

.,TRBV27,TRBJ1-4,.,CASRPRYNEKLFF,TGTGCCAGCAGACCGCGGTATAATGAAAAACTGTTTTTT
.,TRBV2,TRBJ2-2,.,CASSVVPGELFF,TGTGCCAGCAGTGTAGTACCCGGGGAGCTGTTTTTT
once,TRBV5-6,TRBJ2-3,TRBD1,CASSQWGTGLTDTQYF,TGTGCCAGCAGCCAGTGGGGGACAGGGTTGACAGATACGCAGTATTTT
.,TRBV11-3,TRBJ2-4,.,CASSLGTSKNIQYF,TGTGCCAGCAGCTTGGGGACATCCAAAAACATTCAGTACTTC
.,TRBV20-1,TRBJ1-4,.,CSASDGEKLFF,TGCAGTGCGTCCGACGGGGAAAAACTGTTTTTT
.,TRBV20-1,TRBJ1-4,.,CSARTEKLFF,TGCAGTGCTAGGACAGAAAAACTGTTTTTT
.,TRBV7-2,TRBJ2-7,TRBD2,CASSLQTSGVSEQYF,TGTGCCAGCAGCCTACAGACTAGCGGGGTCTCCGAGCAGTACTTC
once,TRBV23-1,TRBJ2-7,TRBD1,CALQGTGTTYEQYF,TGCGCCTTACAAGGGACAGGGACTACCTACGAGCAGTACTTC
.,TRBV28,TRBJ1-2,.,CASSSRASDGYTF,TGTGCCAGCAGTTCGAGGGCCTCCGATGGCTACACCTTC
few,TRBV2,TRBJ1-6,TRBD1,CASSEIGTVNSPLHF,TGTGCCAGCAGTGAAATCGGGACAGTGAATTCACCCCTCCACTTT
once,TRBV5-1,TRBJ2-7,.,CASGAGTYEQYF,TGCGCCAGCGGCGCAGGAACCTACGAGCAGTACTTC
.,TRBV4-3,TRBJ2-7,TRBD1,CASSQGQGSFYEQYF,TGCGCCAGCAGCCAAGGACAGGGTAGTTTCTACGAGCAGTACTTC
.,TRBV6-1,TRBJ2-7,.,CASSVRTDGAEQYF,TGTGCCAGCAGTGTAAGGACAGACGGGGCCGAGCAGTACTTC
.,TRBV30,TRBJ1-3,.,CAWSVGHIAGNTIYF,TGTGCCTGGAGTGTGGGGCATATCGCTGGAAACACCATATATTTT
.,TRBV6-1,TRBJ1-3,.,CASSVRIQSTPGNTIYF,TGTGCCAGCAGTGTCCGAATACAGTCTACCCCTGGAAACACCATATATTTT
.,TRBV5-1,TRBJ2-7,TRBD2,CASSLAGGLEQYF,TGCGCCAGCAGCTTGGCGGGAGGCCTCGAGCAGTACTTC
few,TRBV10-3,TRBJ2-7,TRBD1,CAISQGQGYEQYF,TGTGCCATCAGCCAGGGACAGGGCTACGAGCAGTACTTC
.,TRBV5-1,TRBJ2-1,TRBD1,CASSHMEQGAIEQFF,TGCGCCAGCAGCCACATGGAACAGGGGGCCATTGAGCAGTTCTTC
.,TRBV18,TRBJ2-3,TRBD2,CASSAGGRSPDTQYF,TGTGCCAGCTCAGCGGGGGGCCGTTCCCCAGATACGCAGTATTTT
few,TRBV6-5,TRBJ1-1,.,CASRPTDTDEAFF,TGTGCCAGCAGACCCACCGACACAGATGAAGCTTTCTTT
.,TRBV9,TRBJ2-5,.,CASSVEPGETQYF,TGTGCCAGCAGCGTAGAGCCAGGGGAGACCCAGTACTTC
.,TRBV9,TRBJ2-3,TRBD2,CASSPQGLAGGREQYF,TGTGCCAGCAGCCCCCAAGGGCTAGCGGGGGGCCGGGAACAGTATTTT
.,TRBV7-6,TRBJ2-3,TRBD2,CASSVSLAGVADTQYF,TGTGCCAGCAGCGTATCCCTAGCGGGGGTCGCAGATACGCAGTATTTT
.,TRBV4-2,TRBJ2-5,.,CASSQDLETQYF,TGTGCCAGCAGCCAAGATCTAGAGACCCAGTACTTC
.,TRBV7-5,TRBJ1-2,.,CVRSFSQGDYGYTF,TGTGTCAGAAGCTTCTCACAGGGGGACTATGGCTACACCTTC
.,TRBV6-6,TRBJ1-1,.,CASSYRDTAEAFF,TGTGCCAGCAGTTACCGCGACACGGCTGAAGCTTTCTTT
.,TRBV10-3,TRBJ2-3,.,CAISAQGGGQNTDTQYF,TGTGCCATCAGTGCTCAAGGCGGGGGCCAGAACACAGATACGCAGTATTTT
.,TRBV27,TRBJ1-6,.,CASSLDRRSSYNSPLHF,TGTGCCAGCAGTTTAGACAGGAGGAGCTCCTATAATTCACCCCTCCACTTT
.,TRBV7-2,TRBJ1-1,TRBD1,CASRIQGGTEAFF,TGTGCCAGCAGAATACAGGGGGGCACTGAAGCTTTCTTT
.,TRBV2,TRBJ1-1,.,CASSEVLNLGPPFF,TGTGCCAGCAGTGAAGTCCTCAACCTAGGTCCCCCTTTCTTT
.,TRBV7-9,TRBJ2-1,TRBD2,CASSLGGGAFGGQFF,TGTGCCAGCAGCTTGGGCGGGGGGGCATTCGGTGGGCAGTTCTTC
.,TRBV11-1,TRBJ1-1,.,CASSLARASTEAFF,TGTGCCAGCAGCTTAGCGCGGGCCAGCACTGAAGCTTTCTTT
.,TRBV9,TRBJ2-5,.,CASSVEGGTETQYF,TGTGCCAGCAGCGTAGAGGGGGGGACGGAGACCCAGTACTTC
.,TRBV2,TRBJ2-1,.,CASSDPGEQFF,TGTGCCAGCAGTGATCCAGGTGAGCAGTTCTTC
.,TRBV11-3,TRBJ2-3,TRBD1,CASSFSQTGDVTDTQYF,TGTGCCAGCAGCTTTTCCCAGACAGGGGATGTCACAGATACGCAGTATTTT
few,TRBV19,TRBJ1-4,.,CASTNSGGENEKLFF,TGTGCCAGTACAAATTCCGGAGGGGAGAATGAAAAACTGTTTTTT
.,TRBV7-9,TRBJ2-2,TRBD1,CASSSGTGWAGELFF,TGTGCCAGCAGCTCAGGGACAGGGTGGGCCGGGGAGCTGTTTTTT
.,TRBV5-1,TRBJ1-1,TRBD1,CASSSGQGVEAFF,TGCGCCAGCAGCTCAGGACAGGGCGTAGAAGCTTTCTTT
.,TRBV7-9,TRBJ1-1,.,CASSLGFRGAEAFF,TGTGCCAGCAGCTTAGGGTTCAGGGGCGCTGAAGCTTTCTTT
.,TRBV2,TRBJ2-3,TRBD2,CASTALAGGLVPQYF,TGTGCCAGCACGGCACTAGCGGGGGGGCTTGTTCCGCAGTATTTT
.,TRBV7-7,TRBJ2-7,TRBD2,CASSRTSGDYEQYF,TGTGCTAGCAGCCGGACTAGCGGGGACTACGAGCAGTACTTC
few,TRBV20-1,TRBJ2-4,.,CSALTGNIQYF,TGCAGTGCCCTTACAGGAAACATTCAGTACTTC
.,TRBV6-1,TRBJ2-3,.,CASSEMGPGTDTQYF,TGTGCCAGCAGTGAAATGGGCCCTGGCACAGATACGCAGTATTTT
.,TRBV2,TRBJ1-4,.,CASTGLATNEKLFF,TGTGCCAGCACAGGCCTCGCAACTAATGAAAAACTGTTTTTT
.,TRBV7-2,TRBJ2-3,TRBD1,CASSQTTGFGPKTQYF,TGTGCCAGCAGCCAAACGACAGGGTTTGGACCCAAGACGCAGTATTTT
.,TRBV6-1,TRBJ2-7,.,CASSEVAGAPSFAYEQYF,TGTGCCAGCAGTGAAGTCGCGGGGGCTCCTTCTTTTGCCTACGAGCAGTACTTC
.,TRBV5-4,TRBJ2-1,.,CASSLMSGPYNEQFF,TGTGCCAGCAGCTTGATGAGCGGGCCCTACAATGAGCAGTTCTTC
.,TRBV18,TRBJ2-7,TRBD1,CASSPPGTGVDEQYF,TGTGCCAGCTCACCACCAGGGACAGGGGTTGACGAGCAGTACTTC
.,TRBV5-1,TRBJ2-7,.,CASSLGSGNSYEQYF,TGCGCCAGCAGCTTGGGTTCCGGGAACTCCTACGAGCAGTACTTC
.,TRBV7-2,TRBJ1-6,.,CASSLAGVRSPLHF,TGTGCCAGCAGCTTAGCAGGGGTCCGTTCACCCCTCCACTTT
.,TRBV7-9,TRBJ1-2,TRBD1,CASSPGQGNYGYTF,TGTGCCAGCAGCCCAGGACAGGGGAACTATGGCTACACCTTC
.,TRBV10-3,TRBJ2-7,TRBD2,CAISRGGSGSYEQYF,TGTGCCATCAGTCGCGGGGGTTCAGGTTCCTACGAGCAGTACTTC
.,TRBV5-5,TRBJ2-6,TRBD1,CASAYLQGTGANVLTF,TGTGCCAGCGCCTACTTACAGGGGACTGGGGCCAACGTCCTGACTTTC
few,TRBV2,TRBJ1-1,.,CASEIRDTEAFF,TGTGCCAGCGAGATCCGGGACACTGAAGCTTTCTTT
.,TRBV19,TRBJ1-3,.,CASRIQGTRTQTGNTIYF,TGTGCCAGTAGAATTCAGGGCACCCGAACCCAGACTGGAAACACCATATATTTT
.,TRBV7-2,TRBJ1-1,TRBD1,CASSLQGALNTEAFF,TGTGCCAGCAGCCTACAGGGGGCGCTGAACACTGAAGCTTTCTTT
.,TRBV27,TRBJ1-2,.,CASSPRTPSANGYPF,TGTGCCAGCAGTCCGCGGACTCCGAGCGCGAATGGCTACCCCTTC
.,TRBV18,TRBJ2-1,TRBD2,CASSSTGTTLYNEQFF,TGTGCCAGCTCGTCCACCGGGACTACTCTATACAATGAGCAGTTCTTC
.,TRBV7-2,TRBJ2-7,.,CASSLLRGGNEQYF,TGTGCCAGCAGCTTATTGCGGGGTGGGAACGAGCAGTACTTC